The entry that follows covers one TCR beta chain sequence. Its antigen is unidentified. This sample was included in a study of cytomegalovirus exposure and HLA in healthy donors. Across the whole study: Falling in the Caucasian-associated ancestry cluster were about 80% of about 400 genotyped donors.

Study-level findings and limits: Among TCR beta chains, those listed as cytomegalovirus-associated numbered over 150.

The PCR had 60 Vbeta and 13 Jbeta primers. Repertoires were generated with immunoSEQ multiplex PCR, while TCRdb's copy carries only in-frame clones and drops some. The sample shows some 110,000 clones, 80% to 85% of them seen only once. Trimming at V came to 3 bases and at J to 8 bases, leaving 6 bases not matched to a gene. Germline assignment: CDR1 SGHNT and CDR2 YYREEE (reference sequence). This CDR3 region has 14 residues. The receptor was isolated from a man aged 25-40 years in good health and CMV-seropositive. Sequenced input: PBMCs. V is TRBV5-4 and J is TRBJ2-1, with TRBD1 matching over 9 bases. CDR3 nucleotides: TGTGCCAGCAGCTGGACAGGGGCTGGCGATGAGCAGTTCTTC. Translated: CASSWTGAGDEQFF.